This TCR beta chain was obtained from a study of blood T cells in healthy people across ages. A second PCR of roughly 6 to 12 cycles used a sample-barcoded 5' primer and a J-beta primer mix. One entry per CDR3 protein results from TCRdb running MiXCR on the 5' RACE reads. The repertoire holds about 1 million distinct CDR3 sequences, with around 25% as singletons. Deletions cut 4 bases from V and 7 bases from J, with 13 bases between. This CDR3 is 13 amino acids long. Looked up from germline, CDR1 is LGHDT and CDR2 is YNNKEL (reference sequence). These data were likewise used in another study, on T cells of mothers and their children.

The specimen sequenced was blood. The receptor comes from a girl aged 2 to 10 in good health. The rearrangement links TRBV3-1 to TRBJ1-2; D gene unclear. The CDR3, as DNA: TGTGCCAGCAGCCGTTGGACGGAGGGTGGCTACACCTTC. Residues: CASSRWTEGGYTF.